Reported below is one T cell receptor (beta chain). Its antigen target is currently unknown. Base-call qualities are not available, and no considerably larger clone is one nucleotide away. Ends trimmed: V by 6 bases, J by 0 bases; bases unmatched to a gene: 14. Inclusive of the bounding cysteine and phenylalanine, the CDR3 is 17 residues long. The CDR3 DNA has 51 bases and is translated from base 1. The germline V gene specifies SGHDT as CDR1 and YYEEEE as CDR2. These data belong to a study of blood T cell repertoires in COVID-19 (TCRdb year 2020). Notes on the research overall: Samples covering the acute and convalescent phases of COVID-19 were provided by collaborators in the United States, Italy and Spain. The prospective study material was composed of cDNA or gDNA derived from T cells, B-cell-depleted T cells, or PBMCs. Deeply sampled blood TCRbeta repertoires from subjects exposed to, actively infected with, or recovered from COVID-19 were included in the dataset. The repertoires were released in a freely available public database intended as a resource for research on the immune response to SARS-CoV-2. Samples were obtained from the ongoing ImmuneRACE study (first 160 participants) and from 1,254 subjects provided by 6 global collaborators. The sample metadata nearly always contained a de-identified subject ID, COVID-19 status, age in years and sex. HLA class I and class II types, where available, came from metadata supplied by the sample provider rather than from assay-based typing.

TCRbeta CDR3 regions were amplified from genomic DNA using the immunoSEQ Assay, a bias-controlled multiplex PCR. The published analysis was carried out like this. Within the assay, amplification of reference gene primers was used to estimate how many nucleated cells each sample contained. To quantify the absolute abundance of each unique TCRbeta CDR3 rearrangement, sequence reads were collapsed and filtered. For each sample, productive Simpson clonality was calculated by taking the square root of Simpson's diversity index across productive rearrangements. The source is immuneACCESS, and TCRdb retained only in-frame sequences with V and J called. Part of the clones is not carried over; for the studies checked, unresolved V genes explain less than half of this, and the remainder is unexplained. That table is the source of V, J and clone size, and D and trimming were worked out from the DNA. The sample table records a few hundred thousand clones; around 90% of these occur just once. Around 18% of the sample is taken by the ten largest.

Study-level results and caveats: How much clinical and demographic metadata was included differed by source and by participant, and the metadata was provided uncurated.

In the prospective study, participants were roughly 18 to 90 years old, resided in about 25 geographic areas of the United States, and were enrolled through a virtual design. In the prospective study, participants were assigned to cohorts based on the clinical history participants reported in a screening survey and a study questionnaire. Recovered participants in ImmuneRACE Cohort 3 were defined as having two consecutive negative NP/OP PCR tests, clearance from a healthcare professional, or resolution of symptoms. Each participant in the prospective study had whole blood, serum and a nasopharyngeal or oropharyngeal swab collected by mobile phlebotomists. Additional blood draws and questionnaires over a 2-month period could optionally be provided by prospective study participants. Before DNA extraction, blood samples from the prospective study were shipped at room temperature or frozen.

Sequencing was done on a sample of PBMCs or T cells enriched from blood (not recorded which). Here the chain combines TRBV5-6 and TRBJ2-5; the junction holds 7 bases that match TRBD1. The TCR was taken from a woman between 25 and 40 years old who had recovered from COVID-19. The DNA sequence is TGTGCCAGCAAAGCTTTGAGGGGACAGAGCAACCAAGAGACCCAGTACTTC. Its protein is CASKALRGQSNQETQYF.